Below are 25 T cell receptor beta chains sequenced from a single sample in a study of CD8+CD57+ T cells in acquired aplastic anemia. Genomic DNA templated the TCR beta VDJ and CDR3 profiling. TCRdb used MiXCR to reprocess the reads, holding one entry per CDR3 protein. The sample has about 64,000 distinct CDR3 sequences; over 45% are singletons. Sequenced material: sorted CD4+, CD8+, or CD8+CD57+ T cells (not recorded which) from PBMCs. The receptors here all came from a human donor in good health, serving as a control.

The gene calls are TRBV25-1 and TRBJ2-5; D is undetermined. CDR1 and CDR2 from the germline V gene are MGHDK and SYGVNS. This CDR3 contains 16 residues. Between the trimmed V and J ends, which lost 6 bases and 4 bases, there was a span of 21 bases. The CDR3: CASSVRPLPARETQYF. Written as DNA, the CDR3 is TGTGCCAGCAGCGTACGCCCCCTCCCCGCCCGAGAGACCCAGTACTTC.

This clonotype was detected only a few times. The chain has TRBV28 and TRBJ2-7, with D perhaps matching TRBD2 (6 bases). The CDR3 sequence is 16 residues long. In germline, CDR1 is MDHEN, CDR2 SYDVKM. V was trimmed by 3 bases and J by 3 bases, leaving 18 bases between them. In DNA, the CDR3 is TGTGCCAGCAGTTTCACTAGCAGCTACAGATTCTACGAGCAGTACTTC. This sequence encodes CASSFTSSYRFYEQYF.

This clonotype came up many times. V is TRBV9 and J is TRBJ1-1; D is ambiguous. The length of the CDR3 is 15 residues. The V and J ends lost 3 bases and 1 base respectively, with 13 bases between them. Germline values: CDR1 SGDLS, CDR2 YYNGEE. CDR3 sequence reads: CASSARVGWNTEAFF. In DNA, the CDR3 is TGTGCCAGCAGCGCACGGGTTGGGTGGAACACTGAAGCTTTCTTT.

The genes are TRBV7-8 and TRBJ2-7; D ambiguous. Germline values: CDR1 SGHVS, CDR2 FQNEAQ. The CDR3 totals 12 residues. The germline V and J ends were trimmed by 6 bases and 5 bases, with 11 bases remaining between them. The CDR3 coding sequence is TGTGCCAGCAGGCCACAATACAACGAGCAGTACTTC. As protein: CASRPQYNEQYF.

The J gene is TRBJ1-1, the V gene TRBV2; D not resolved. This CDR3 contains 14 residues. V dropped 1 base and J dropped 5 bases, with 11 bases sitting between them. From germline, CDR1 is SNHLY and CDR2 FYNNEI. The chain's CDR3 is CASSEGAYGTEAFF. CDR3 DNA: TGTGCCAGCAGTGAAGGCGCCTATGGTACTGAAGCTTTCTTT. Together with reference TRBV2 and TRBJ1-1, the CDR3 gives the full variable domain: EPEVTQTPSHQVTQMGQEVILRCVPISNHLYFYWYRQILGQKVEFLVSFYNNEISEKSEIFDDQFSVERPDGSNFTLKIRSTKLEDSAMYFCASSEGAYGTEAFFGQGTRLTVV.

This clonotype is classed as medium-sized. This chain joins TRBV2 and TRBJ1-5; D gene uncertain. CDR3 size: 15 residues. Trimming took 6 bases from V and 0 from J, leaving 12 bases between them. Germline loops: CDR1 SNHLY, CDR2 FYNNEI. The CDR3 DNA is TGTGCCAGCAGAGCCGGGTCAAATAGCAATCAGCCCCAGCATTTT. Translated: CASRAGSNSNQPQHF.

This clonotype was observed many times. The J gene is TRBJ1-5, the V gene TRBV7-2; 10 positions match TRBD1. The V and J ends lost 0 bases and 9 bases, in that order; junction bases with no gene match: 8. Germline V gene sequence: CDR1 SGHTA, CDR2 FQGNSA. There are 16 residues in the CDR3. CDR3 DNA sequence: TGTGCCAGCAGCTTAGCGGGGGACAGGGGAGAGCGGCCCCAGCATTTT. Its protein product is CASSLAGDRGERPQHF. The complete variable domain, with remaining parts taken from reference TRBV7-2 and TRBJ1-5, reads GAGVSQSPSNKVTEKGKDVELRCDPISGHTALYWYRQSLGQGLEFLIYFQGNSAPDKSGLPSDRFSAERTGGSVSTLTIQRTQQEDSAVYLCASSLAGDRGERPQHFGDGTRLSIL.

This chain links TRBV30 with TRBJ1-3, with D hard to call. This CDR3 region has 16 residues. Germline V gene lookup returns CDR1 GTSNPN and CDR2 SVGIG (reference sequence). Trimming stripped 0 bases from V and 0 bases from J, with 12 bases between. For the CDR3, the DNA is TGTGCCTGGAGTGTAGCAGCGCGGAGCTCTGGAAACACCATATATTTT. Translated: CAWSVAARSSGNTIYF.

This clonotype was seen at least ten times. The chain employs TRBV12-5 and TRBJ1-5; D is undetermined. CDR3 size: 17 residues. V lost 0 bases to trimming and J lost 0 bases, with 12 bases between them. Germline V CDR1 and CDR2: LGHNT, FRNRAP. CDR3 protein: CASGLVLGEVSNQPQHF. For the CDR3, the DNA is TGTGCTAGTGGTTTGGTACTAGGAGAGGTTAGCAATCAGCCCCAGCATTTT.

This chain joins TRBV2 and TRBJ1-5, with D possibly TRBD1 on 5 matching bases. With 8 bases removed from V and 3 bases from J, the gap between germline ends came to 11 bases. The CDR3 contains 13 residues. The germline CDR1 and CDR2 sequences are SNHLY and FYNNEI. CDR3 sequence: CASQGRDNQPQHF. In DNA form, the CDR3 reads TGTGCCAGCCAGGGACGGGACAATCAGCCCCAGCATTTT.

By share, this clonotype counts as medium-sized. The rearrangement joins TRBV7-6 to TRBJ1-6, with no clear D. The CDR3 sequence is 14 residues long. Trimming shortened V by 5 bases and J by 10 bases, and 15 bases separated the two germline ends. CDR1 and CDR2 (germline): SGHVS, FNYEAQ. This CDR3 reads CASSLNRAVSPLHF. The CDR3 nucleotides are TGTGCCAGCAGCCTCAATAGAGCTGTATCACCCCTCCACTTT.

This clonotype was observed at least ten times. V and J are TRBV10-3 and TRBJ2-1; TRBD2 matches at 10 bases. The V gene end was trimmed by 5 bases and the J gene end by 7 bases; junction bases not matched to a gene: 14. Per the germline V gene, CDR1 is ENHRY and CDR2 is SYGVKD. The CDR3 totals 17 residues. CDR3 residues: CAISWTSGLQQRNEQFF. The CDR3 DNA reads as TGTGCCATCAGTTGGACTAGCGGCCTCCAACAGCGGAATGAGCAGTTCTTC.

This clonotype was seen ten or more times. CDR3 sequence: CASSLYSAGTGHTEAFF. In DNA form, the CDR3 reads TGTGCCAGCAGTCTCTACTCCGCCGGGACAGGGCACACTGAAGCTTTCTTT. This chain joins TRBV6-1 and TRBJ1-1; 9 bases agree with TRBD1. J lost 3 bases, V lost 5 bases, and 13 bases had no gene match. CDR3 size: 17 residues. Germline CDR1 MNHNS, CDR2 SASEGT.

This sequence joins TRBV5-4 and TRBJ1-2; no clear D gene. Per the germline V gene, CDR1 is SGHNT and CDR2 is YYREEE (reference sequence). The CDR3 is made up of 13 amino acids. Trimming stripped 3 bases from V and 4 bases from J, with 10 bases between. The CDR3 sequence is CASSWSGGYGYTF. DNA for the CDR3: TGTGCCAGCAGCTGGTCCGGAGGCTATGGCTACACCTTC. Based on the CDR3 plus reference TRBV5-4 and TRBJ1-2, the full variable domain is ETGVTQSPTHLIKTRGQQVTLRCSSQSGHNTVSWYQQALGQGPQFIFQYYREEENGRGNFPPRFSGLQFPNYSSELNVNALELDDSALYLCASSWSGGYGYTFGSGTRLTVV.

The rearrangement uses TRBV15 and TRBJ2-5; D is possibly TRBD1 (5 bases). V dropped 0 bases and J dropped 5 bases, with 10 bases sitting between them. Germline CDR1 LNHNV, CDR2 YYDKDF (reference sequence). The CDR3 runs 14 residues. CDR3 in amino acids: CATSRDQGVETQYF. The CDR3 nucleotides are TGTGCCACCAGCAGAGATCAAGGGGTGGAGACCCAGTACTTC.

Many counts were recorded for this clonotype. The CDR3 protein is CASSLSGTDTQYF. In DNA form, the CDR3 reads TGTGCCAGCAGCCTCTCGGGGACAGATACGCAGTATTTT. The chain uses TRBV12-3 or TRBV12-4 and TRBJ2-3; D perhaps matches TRBD2 (5 bases). The CDR3 is made up of 13 amino acids. V lost 6 bases to trimming and J lost 3 bases, with 10 bases between them.

The J gene is TRBJ2-7, the V gene TRBV10-3; D may be TRBD2 (6 bases). There are 13 residues in the CDR3. Trimming pared 8 bases from V and 3 bases from J, leaving 14 bases between. Germline assignment: CDR1 ENHRY and CDR2 SYGVKD. CDR3 residues: CAIGAGRNYEQYF. For the CDR3, the DNA is TGTGCCATCGGGGCGGGACGGAACTACGAGCAGTACTTC.

The V and J genes are TRBV29-1 and TRBJ1-6; D is ambiguous. Looked up from germline, CDR1 is SQVTM and CDR2 is ANQGSEA. The CDR3 contains 12 residues. The CDR3 sequence: CSVQRRNSPLHF. The CDR3 DNA reads as TGCAGTGTGCAGAGGAGAAATTCACCCCTCCACTTT.

The chain links TRBV2 to TRBJ2-5, with 14 positions matching TRBD2. Germline lookup yields CDR1 SNHLY and CDR2 FYNNEI. This CDR3 contains 19 residues. V lost 5 bases to trimming and J lost 3 bases; unmatched junction nucleotides: 14. In nucleotides, the CDR3 is TGTGCCAGCAGTCCCAGGGCGGGACTAGCGGGGGCCCTCGAAGAGACCCAGTACTTC. Translating gives CASSPRAGLAGALEETQYF.

This clonotype was recorded many times. V is TRBV12-3 or TRBV12-4 and J is TRBJ2-7, with 9 bases identical to TRBD2. The CDR3 is 17 residues long. The V gene end was trimmed by 1 base and the J gene end by 0 bases; junction bases not matched to a gene: 7. CDR3 sequence: CASSLGPSGTSSYEQYF. CDR3 coding DNA: TGTGCCAGCAGTTTAGGGCCTAGCGGGACGAGCTCCTACGAGCAGTACTTC.

The CDR3 DNA sequence: TGTGCCAGTAGTATTTCCGGAGGGTCTTCTCGGGCAGCTTTCTTT. Translation gives CASSISGGSSRAAFF. The chain joins TRBV19 to TRBJ1-1; D remains unclear. Germline CDR1 is LNHDA and CDR2 is SQIVND (reference sequence). CDR3 length: 15 residues. The V gene lost 3 bases and the J gene lost 10 bases, with 21 bases spanning the gap. Filled out from reference TRBV19 and TRBJ1-1, the complete variable domain reads DGGITQSPKYLFRKEGQNVTLSCEQNLNHDAMYWYRQDPGQGLRLIYYSQIVNDFQKGDIAEGYSVSREKKESFPLTVTSAQKNPTAFYLCASSISGGSSRAAFFGQGTRLTVV.

This rearrangement joins TRBV2 to TRBJ2-3, with D perhaps matching TRBD2 (6 bases). The length of the CDR3 is 15 residues. The V and J ends lost 5 bases and 0 bases respectively, with 12 bases between them. CDR1 and CDR2 from the germline V gene are SNHLY and FYNNEI. CDR3 coding DNA: TGTGCCAGCAGTCAGGCGGGGCTGAGCACAGATACGCAGTATTTT. It specifies CASSQAGLSTDTQYF.

This clonotype was detected many times. This chain uses TRBV30 with TRBJ1-3; D might be TRBD1 (6 bases). The CDR3 length is 13 residues. The germline V gene encodes CDR1 GTSNPN and CDR2 SVGIG (reference sequence). Trimming cost V 0 bases and J 7 bases, with 10 bases left between them. Here the CDR3 reads CAWSVLQGNTIYF. The CDR3 DNA reads TGTGCCTGGAGTGTATTGCAGGGGAACACCATATATTTT.

This chain joins TRBV2 and TRBJ2-5; no definite D call. The germline gives CDR1 SNHLY, CDR2 FYNNEI. V was shortened by 4 bases and J by 2 bases, with 11 bases between the two germline ends. The CDR3 loop spans 14 amino acids. Here the CDR3 DNA reads TGTGCCAGCAGTGTAGGTTTACTTCAAGAGACCCAGTACTTC. Translated, it gives CASSVGLLQETQYF. Full variable domain (remainder filled in from reference TRBV2 and TRBJ2-5): EPEVTQTPSHQVTQMGQEVILRCVPISNHLYFYWYRQILGQKVEFLVSFYNNEISEKSEIFDDQFSVERPDGSNFTLKIRSTKLEDSAMYFCASSVGLLQETQYFGPGTRLLVL.

This clonotype was counted ten times or more. The genes are TRBV5-1 and TRBJ2-5; possibly TRBD2 for D (5 bases). From germline, CDR1 is SGHRS and CDR2 YFSETQ. The CDR3 is 12 residues long. Trimming stripped 6 bases from V and 5 bases from J, with 11 bases between. The CDR3 DNA reads TGCGCCAGCACCCTCCCGGGGGAGACCCAGTACTTC. Translating gives CASTLPGETQYF.